A selection of T cell receptor beta chains follows, all from one sample in a study of OX40 agonist ivuxolimab in advanced cancers. Libraries were prepared by immunoSEQ multiplex PCR; TCRdb keeps only in-frame clonotypes and omits some of them. Altogether fewer than 85,000 clones are present, about nine tenths being singletons, with the ten largest covering approximately 0.72%. The sample in question was CD4+ or CD8+ T cells sorted from blood, obtained in a trial of the OX40 agonist ivuxolimab. The receptors derive from an adult with an advanced solid tumor such as melanoma, head and neck, liver or kidney cancer. Both conserved end residues are part of each CDR3. Fields, in order: clone size, V gene, D gene, J gene, CDR3 DNA, CDR3 protein. A D gene is named only where the DNA matches it firmly. Clone size is not always given. Where it is, it says once, few, many or a class for expanded clones.

>NA|TRBV19|NA|TRBJ1-1
TGTGCCAGTAGTCCCCGGGCGGCCATGAACACTGAAGCTTTCTTT
CASSPRAAMNTEAFF
>NA|TRBV4-3|NA|TRBJ2-5
TGCGCCAGCAGCAAAATTACCGGGACATTCCTTTACTTC
CASSKITGTFLYF
>NA|TRBV5-1|TRBD2|TRBJ2-1
TGCGCCAGCAGCGTGACCGGGACTAGAAACAATGAGCAGTTCTTC
CASSVTGTRNNEQFF
>once|TRBV6-1|NA|TRBJ2-7
TGTGCCAGCAGTGAAGCTGGGTACGAGCAGTACTTC
CASSEAGYEQYF
>NA|TRBV13|NA|TRBJ2-3
TGTGCCAGCAGCTTTCGCACAGATACGCAGTATTTT
CASSFRTDTQYF
>NA|TRBV9|TRBD2|TRBJ2-1
TGTGCCAGCAGCTTCGGGACTAGCGGAGATTACAATGAGCAGTTCTTC
CASSFGTSGDYNEQFF
>NA|TRBV10-2|NA|TRBJ2-3
TGCGCCAGCAGTGAGGAGGGACACACGGCTAGCACAGATACGCAGTATTTT
CASSEEGHTASTDTQYF
>NA|TRBV19|NA|TRBJ1-3
TGTGCCAGTAGTATTACGGTTTTCTCTGGAAACACCATATATTTT
CASSITVFSGNTIYF
>once|TRBV11-3|TRBD2|TRBJ2-1
TGTGCCAGCAGCCCGCGGGGGGGGAGCTCCTACAATGAGCAGTTCTTC
CASSPRGGSSYNEQFF
>NA|TRBV9|NA|TRBJ2-7
TGTGCCAGCAGCGTAGCAGGCCACGAGCAGTACTTC
CASSVAGHEQYF
>NA|TRBV18|TRBD1|TRBJ1-2
TGTGCCAGCTCACCTCCGGGACAGGGGTCGAACTATGGCTACACCTTC
CASSPPGQGSNYGYTF
>NA|TRBV27|TRBD2|TRBJ2-2
TGTGCCAGCAGCCAAGCGGGAGGAGTGACGGGCACCGGGGAGCTGTTTTTT
CASSQAGGVTGTGELFF
>NA|TRBV11-2|NA|TRBJ2-3
TGTGCCAGCAGCTTAGATCGGGGCGCAGATACGCAGTATTTT
CASSLDRGADTQYF
>NA|TRBV5-4|TRBD1|TRBJ1-5
TGTGCCAGCAGCTCGGGGACAGGGGGTCAGCCCCAGCATTTT
CASSSGTGGQPQHF
>NA|TRBV6-1|NA|TRBJ2-3
TGTGCCAGCAGTTACCTGGATACGCAGTATTTT
CASSYLDTQYF
>NA|TRBV6-5|TRBD1|TRBJ2-7
TGTGCCAGCAGGCGGCAGGGGGCTTACGAGCAGTACTTC
CASRRQGAYEQYF
>NA|TRBV5-1|TRBD2|TRBJ2-5
TGCGCCAGCAGCTTGGGCCACTGGCGGGAGGGCCGAGAGACCCAGTACTTC
CASSLGHWREGRETQYF
>NA|TRBV28|TRBD1|TRBJ1-4
TGTGCCAGCAGTTTACAGCGGTGGGCCCATGGTGGGACAGGGTTTTTT
CASSLQRWAHGGTGFF
>NA|TRBV6-5|TRBD2|TRBJ2-5
TGTGCCAGCAGTTACAAGACTAGCGGGAGGCCCCAGTACTTC
CASSYKTSGRPQYF
>NA|TRBV7-2|NA|TRBJ2-1
TGTGCCAGCAAGCTAGCTCCCCGAGTCTCCTACAATGAGCAGTTCTTC
CASKLAPRVSYNEQFF
>NA|TRBV7-3|TRBD2|TRBJ2-1
TGTGCCAGCAGCTTACTGTCCCCCCAGCGGGAGGGAGCGGGGTTCTTC
CASSLLSPQREGAGFF
>NA|TRBV19|TRBD1|TRBJ2-6
TGTGCCAGTAGTGCCGACAGGGGGGCCAGCTCTGGGGCCAACGTCCTGACTTTC
CASSADRGASSGANVLTF
>NA|TRBV6-1|TRBD1|TRBJ2-1
TGTGCCAGCAGTGGACAGGGGGCGCGCAATGAGCAGTTCTTC
CASSGQGARNEQFF
>NA|TRBV14|TRBD2|TRBJ2-3
TGTGCCAGCAGCCGTCTAGCGGTACCTACGCAGTATTTT
CASSRLAVPTQYF
>once|TRBV5-1|NA|TRBJ1-5
TGCGCCAGCAGCTTGAACGGACATAGCAATCAGCCCCAGCATTTT
CASSLNGHSNQPQHF
>NA|TRBV29-1|TRBD1|TRBJ2-1
TGCAGCGTGGGGTCGTCCAGGGGGAAGAACAATGAGCAGTTCTTC
CSVGSSRGKNNEQFF
>NA|TRBV10-1|NA|TRBJ2-4
TGCGCCAGCAGTGACAGGGCCCCGGGCAACATTCAGTACTTC
CASSDRAPGNIQYF
>NA|TRBV30|NA|TRBJ2-7
TGTGCCCGAGGGAACAGCTACGAGCAGTACTTC
CARGNSYEQYF
>NA|TRBV5-1|NA|TRBJ2-5
TGCGCCAGCAGCTTGGATCCGGGAGTCGGGGTGGAGACCCAGTACTTC
CASSLDPGVGVETQYF
>NA|TRBV18|TRBD1|TRBJ2-7
TGTGCCAGCTCACCACCCCGGACAGGGAAGAACGAGCAGTACTTC
CASSPPRTGKNEQYF
>NA|TRBV28|NA|TRBJ1-1
TGTGCCAGCAGTTCTCCTGGACAGAGCACTGAAGCTTTCTTT
CASSSPGQSTEAFF
>NA|TRBV27|NA|TRBJ1-1
TGTGCCAGCAGTTTAGTCCAGGGTAGCACTGAAGCTTTCTTT
CASSLVQGSTEAFF
>NA|TRBV5-1|NA|TRBJ1-5
TGCGCCAGCAGCTTGGAAGGGGGTAGCAATCAGCCCCAGCATTTT
CASSLEGGSNQPQHF
>NA|TRBV30|NA|TRBJ1-6
TGTGCCGCCACCCCCAGGGCTCAACATTCACCCCTCCACTTT
CAATPRAQHSPLHF
>NA|TRBV11-2|TRBD2|TRBJ2-5
TGTGCCAGCAGCCCCACTAGCGGGGCCATAGAGACCCAGTACTTC
CASSPTSGAIETQYF
>NA|TRBV5-1|NA|TRBJ1-2
TGCGCCAGCAGCTTGCAAGGGGATGGCTACACCTTC
CASSLQGDGYTF
>NA|TRBV30|NA|TRBJ2-5
TGTGCCTGGAGTGTACGAGAACGCGGGACCCAGTACTTC
CAWSVRERGTQYF
>NA|TRBV5-1|TRBD1|TRBJ1-2
TGCGCCAGCAGCTTGGGGCAGGGGGACTATGGCTACACCTTC
CASSLGQGDYGYTF
>NA|TRBV27|NA|TRBJ2-2
TGTGCCAGCAGTTCTATCCCCCTGGGGACAGGGGAGCTGTTTTTT
CASSSIPLGTGELFF
>few|TRBV15|NA|TRBJ2-7
TGTGCCACCAGCCGAATAGGGACCTACGAGCAGTACTTC
CATSRIGTYEQYF
>NA|TRBV4-3|NA|TRBJ2-6
TGCGCCAGCAGCCAATTTTCGGGTACCAGCTCTGGGGCCAACGTCCTGACTTTC
CASSQFSGTSSGANVLTF
>NA|TRBV28|TRBD2|TRBJ2-3
TGTGCCAGCAGTACCCCGGGACTAGCGGGGGACATAGATACGCAGTATTTT
CASSTPGLAGDIDTQYF
>NA|TRBV5-1|NA|TRBJ2-7
TGCGCCAGCAGCTTGAGGCAATCCTACGAGCAGTACTTC
CASSLRQSYEQYF
>NA|TRBV19|NA|TRBJ1-1
TGTGCCAGCCAAGGGACCTTTGGCGGGACTGAAGCTTTCTTT
CASQGTFGGTEAFF
>once|TRBV28|NA|TRBJ1-4
TGTGCCAGCAACCGGGGCAGCCTAATTAGAGAACTGTTTTTT
CASNRGSLIRELFF
>NA|TRBV6-1|NA|TRBJ1-6
TGTGCCAGCAGTGACAACAGCCCCCGGGCCCTCCACTTT
CASSDNSPRALHF
>NA|TRBV19|NA|TRBJ1-3
TGTGCCAGTAGTACCCGATCGGGTGGTGGAAACACCATATATTTT
CASSTRSGGGNTIYF
>NA|TRBV19|TRBD1|TRBJ2-7
TGTGCCAGTAGAAGAGGGACAGGGGAAATCTACGAGCAGTACTTC
CASRRGTGEIYEQYF
>NA|TRBV6-5|NA|TRBJ1-1
TGTGCCAGCAGTTACTCTACTGGGGTCGCGAACACTGAAGCTTTCTTT
CASSYSTGVANTEAFF
>NA|TRBV18|NA|TRBJ1-1
TGTGCCAGCTCATTATCTATGAACACTGAAGCTTTCTTT
CASSLSMNTEAFF
>NA|TRBV19|NA|TRBJ1-5
TGTGCCAGTAGTCTAAACAATCAGCCCCAGCATTTT
CASSLNNQPQHF
>NA|TRBV11-3|NA|TRBJ1-1
TGTGCCAGCAGCTTAGTCCCGGGCGAAGTGGCTGAAGCTTTCTTT
CASSLVPGEVAEAFF
>NA|TRBV5-1|TRBD1|TRBJ2-1
TGCGCCAGCACCAAACGGGGACAGGGGGGCTACAATGAGCAGTTCTTC
CASTKRGQGGYNEQFF
>NA|TRBV5-4|NA|TRBJ1-4
TGTGCCAGCAGCTATGGGACGGAGAGTAATGAAAAACTGTTTTTT
CASSYGTESNEKLFF
>NA|TRBV5-5|NA|TRBJ2-1
TGTGCCAGCAGTTCACAGCACCGACAGGTTCGCAATGAGCAGTTCTTC
CASSSQHRQVRNEQFF